Detailed here is one T cell receptor beta chain. This entry is derived from a study of Ad26.COV2.S vaccination and SARS-CoV-2 variants. Libraries were prepared by immunoSEQ multiplex PCR; TCRdb keeps only in-frame clonotypes and omits some of them. The data contain some 480,000 clones, around 85% of them singletons. Specified treatment: over 15 received Ad26.COV2.S at low or high dose, single or two shots; about 5 received placebo; per-sample allocation not given. Samples were taken on day 63 after the first vaccine or placebo injection. Germline V CDR1 and CDR2: LNHDA, SQIVND (reference sequence). This CDR3 region has 15 residues. With 10 bases removed from V and 10 bases from J, the gap between germline ends came to 26 bases.

This chain uses TRBV19 with TRBJ2-1; a possible D gene is TRBD2 (6 bases). The sample in question was peripheral blood, obtained in a trial of Ad26.COV2.S vaccine versus placebo. The clonotype originates from a person aged 18-60 years who received the Ad26.COV2.S COVID-19 vaccine or a placebo. The DNA for the CDR3 is TGTGCCACCGCCGGCCCGGGACTCCAGTCCGGGGAGCAGTTCTTC. Encoded protein: CATAGPGLQSGEQFF.